The sequence of this TCR beta chain was determined in a study of blood T cell repertoires in COVID-19. In its sample, this clone was seen a few times. Germline V gene data show CDR1 as MDHEN and CDR2 as SYDVKM. This CDR3 spans 15 amino acids. Between the trimmed V and J ends, which lost 5 bases and 0 bases, there was a span of 13 bases. Authors' data handling: Reference gene primer amplification gave nucleated cell count estimates. Assay: immunoSEQ multiplex PCR; the TCRdb copy retains only in-frame clones and omits some. V, J and clone size reflect that table, while D and trimming were determined from the DNA. In the table there are approximately 180,000 clones, approximately 89% of which are singletons.

The chain couples TRBV28 to TRBJ1-1; possible D gene TRBD1, 5 bases. This receptor was obtained from a man aged 35 to 55 with active or convalescent COVID-19. The sample taken for sequencing was peripheral blood. CDR3 sequence reads: CASSIIGGMNTEAFF. Written as DNA, the CDR3 is TGTGCCAGCAGTATCATCGGGGGGATGAACACTGAAGCTTTCTTT.